Listed below are T cell receptor beta chains from one sample, sequenced in a study of blood T cell repertoires in COVID-19. Sequencing was performed with immunoSEQ multiplex PCR; in TCRdb, only in-frame clones are kept and a portion is missing. The sample contains about 200,000 clones, roughly 84% of which appear only once. The specimen sequenced was peripheral blood. The receptors stem from a woman in her thirties or forties who had recovered from COVID-19. The CDR3 runs from the conserved cysteine through the conserved F or W. Each record gives: D gene, V gene, J gene, clone size, CDR3 DNA, CDR3 protein. The D gene is left open where the match is weak. Expanded clones are given a class, and other clones once, few, many or no size at all.

>TRBD2|TRBV5-1|TRBJ2-3|NA
TGCGCCAGCAGCTTCCCAATAGCGGGAGGGATCACAGATACGCAGTATTTT
CASSFPIAGGITDTQYF
>NA|TRBV20-1|TRBJ2-7|NA
TGCAGTGCTAGTCGCGCCCCGGGGGAACACGAGCAGTACTTC
CSASRAPGEHEQYF
>TRBD1|TRBV3-1/TRBV3-2|TRBJ1-1|NA
TGTGCCAGCAGCCAAGATGCAGGGGGTGAAGCTTTCTTT
CASSQDAGGEAFF
>NA|TRBV30|TRBJ1-4|NA
TGTGCCTGGAGTGTAAAGTCTGCAGAATTAAATGAAAAACTGTTTTTT
CAWSVKSAELNEKLFF
>NA|TRBV27|TRBJ2-1|NA
TGTGCCAGCAGTCTGTTGAGCTCCTACAATGAGCAGTTCTTC
CASSLLSSYNEQFF
>NA|TRBV20-1|TRBJ1-3|once
TGCAGTGCTAGTCAGGGGTTCGGAAACACCATATATTTT
CSASQGFGNTIYF
>TRBD2|TRBV11-3|TRBJ2-1|NA
TGTGCCAGCAGCTTAGGCGGGAGAGTCGATGAGCAGTTCTTC
CASSLGGRVDEQFF
>NA|TRBV7-2|TRBJ1-1|NA
TGTGCCAGCAGTCAAGTCGCCTCCGGGGCTGAAGCTTTCTTT
CASSQVASGAEAFF
>NA|TRBV21-1|TRBJ2-3|NA
TGTGCCCTTAGTTGGACAGGGGGCTTTACAGATACGCAGTATTTT
CALSWTGGFTDTQYF
>NA|TRBV12-3/TRBV12-4|TRBJ1-4|NA
TGTGCCAGCAGTTTTGACTTGAGGGAAAAACTGTTTTTT
CASSFDLREKLFF
>NA|TRBV19|TRBJ2-3|NA
TGTGCCAGCAAAGACTTAGGACAGCTGGGGTCAGATACGCAGTATTTT
CASKDLGQLGSDTQYF
>TRBD2|TRBV24-1|TRBJ2-3|once
TGTGCCACCAGTGATCCTACCTTAGCGGGCCAGAGCACAGATACGCAGTATTTT
CATSDPTLAGQSTDTQYF
>TRBD2|TRBV6-5|TRBJ2-1|NA
TGTGCCAGCGGACTAGACTATCTCAATGAGCAGTTCTTC
CASGLDYLNEQFF
>NA|TRBV6-5|TRBJ1-2|NA
TGTGCCAGCAGTTACAACACCCTCTTGGCCGGCTACACCTTC
CASSYNTLLAGYTF
>NA|TRBV28|TRBJ2-7|NA
TGTGCCAGCAGTTTAGTACAGGGCCAAACCTACGAGCAGTACTTC
CASSLVQGQTYEQYF
>NA|TRBV5-4|TRBJ1-1|NA
TGTGCCAGCAGCTTACAGGGCATGAACACTGAAGCTTTCTTT
CASSLQGMNTEAFF
>NA|TRBV7-9|TRBJ1-5|NA
TGTGCCAGCAGCTTAGAGTCGGGTTTCAATCAGCCCCAGCATTTT
CASSLESGFNQPQHF
>NA|TRBV5-1|TRBJ1-4|NA
TGCGCCAGCAGCTTGGGGGGGCGACGGGGCATCGCTAATGAAAAACTGTTTTTT
CASSLGGRRGIANEKLFF
>TRBD2|TRBV11-2|TRBJ2-1|NA
TGTGCCAGCAGCCCCAGGACTAGCGGAGAATACAATGAGCAGTTCTTC
CASSPRTSGEYNEQFF
>NA|TRBV19|TRBJ2-7|once
TGTGCCAGTAGTATGGGGAGGGACACCTACGAGCAGTACTTC
CASSMGRDTYEQYF
>TRBD1|TRBV7-6|TRBJ2-1|NA
TGTGCCAGCAGCTTAGGGGACAGGGGCGAGCAGTTCTTC
CASSLGDRGEQFF
>NA|TRBV7-9|TRBJ1-4|NA
TGTGCCAGCAGCGAGGCAGGGTTTGAAAAACTGTTTTTT
CASSEAGFEKLFF
>TRBD1|TRBV10-3|TRBJ1-6|NA
TGTGCCATCAGTGGGGGGGCAGGGGGCCCAGTAGGGTCACCCCTCCACTTT
CAISGGAGGPVGSPLHF
>NA|TRBV6-6|TRBJ1-1|NA
TGTGCCAGCAGTTACCGCACAGGCGGGAACACTGAAGCTTTCTTT
CASSYRTGGNTEAFF
>TRBD1|TRBV27|TRBJ1-1|NA
TGTGCCAGCAGTTCTCTAGGACAGGCCGTCACTGAAGCTTTCTTT
CASSSLGQAVTEAFF
>TRBD1|TRBV2|TRBJ2-5|NA
TGTGCCAACCTCGGGACAGGAAAAGAGACCCAGTACTTC
CANLGTGKETQYF
>NA|TRBV4-2|TRBJ2-7|few
TGTGCCAGCAGCCAAGTTGTTAGCTCCTACGAGCAGTACTTC
CASSQVVSSYEQYF
>NA|TRBV5-1|TRBJ1-1|NA
TGCGCCAGCACCAGGGGACCTCTGAACACTGAAGCTTTCTTT
CASTRGPLNTEAFF
>NA|TRBV7-2|TRBJ1-5|NA
TGTGCCAGCAGCTTAGATGATAGCACGCCGTCACCCCAGCATTTT
CASSLDDSTPSPQHF
>NA|TRBV29-1|TRBJ1-2|NA
TGCAGCGTTGACTCGGGGGACTATGGCTACACCTTC
CSVDSGDYGYTF
>TRBD2|TRBV10-3|TRBJ2-5|NA
TGTGCCATCAGCCCTGGACTAGGTACGGAGACCCAGTACTTC
CAISPGLGTETQYF
>TRBD1|TRBV2|TRBJ2-5|NA
TGTGCCAGCAGATCAGGGGGCGCTTTCCGGGAGACCCAGTACTTC
CASRSGGAFRETQYF
>TRBD1|TRBV30|TRBJ2-4|NA
TGTGCCTGGAGGACAGGGAGCATTCAGTACTTC
CAWRTGSIQYF
>NA|TRBV5-1|TRBJ2-1|NA
TGCGCCAGCAGCTTGTCTGCCCTAGCCAATGAGCAGTTCTTC
CASSLSALANEQFF
>TRBD1|TRBV6-5|TRBJ1-2|once
TGTGCCAGCAGCACATGGACAGGGTATAGTGGCTACACCTTC
CASSTWTGYSGYTF
>TRBD1|TRBV19|TRBJ1-5|NA
TGTGCCAGTAGTACAACAGGGGGATCTAGCAATCAGCCCCAGCATTTT
CASSTTGGSSNQPQHF
>NA|TRBV7-9|TRBJ2-7|NA
TGTGCCAGCAGCCTGTCTGGACTTGAGCAGTACTTC
CASSLSGLEQYF
>NA|TRBV5-5|TRBJ1-5|NA
TGTGCCAGCAGCTTGGAGGGGGAACAGGGTAGCAATCAGCCCCAGCATTTT
CASSLEGEQGSNQPQHF
>NA|TRBV9|TRBJ1-3|few
TGTGCCAGCAGCGCCACTGGAAACACCATATATTTT
CASSATGNTIYF
>NA|TRBV5-1|TRBJ2-1|NA
TGCGCCAGCAGCTTGGGGCTAGCTAGTGGCTCCTACAATGAGCAGTTCTTC
CASSLGLASGSYNEQFF
>NA|TRBV7-2|TRBJ1-5|NA
TGTGCCAGCAGCTCCTTACAGGTTGGGCCCCAGCATTTT
CASSSLQVGPQHF
>NA|TRBV4-3|TRBJ1-4|once
TGCGCCAGCAGCATAGACCTGGGGGGTAATGAAAAACTGTTTTTT
CASSIDLGGNEKLFF
>NA|TRBV19|TRBJ2-5|NA
TGTGCCAGTAGACCGGGACTGTTAAAAGAGACCCAGTACTTC
CASRPGLLKETQYF
>TRBD1|TRBV28|TRBJ2-2|few
TGTGCCAGCAGGACAGGGGTGACCGGGGAGCTGTTTTTT
CASRTGVTGELFF